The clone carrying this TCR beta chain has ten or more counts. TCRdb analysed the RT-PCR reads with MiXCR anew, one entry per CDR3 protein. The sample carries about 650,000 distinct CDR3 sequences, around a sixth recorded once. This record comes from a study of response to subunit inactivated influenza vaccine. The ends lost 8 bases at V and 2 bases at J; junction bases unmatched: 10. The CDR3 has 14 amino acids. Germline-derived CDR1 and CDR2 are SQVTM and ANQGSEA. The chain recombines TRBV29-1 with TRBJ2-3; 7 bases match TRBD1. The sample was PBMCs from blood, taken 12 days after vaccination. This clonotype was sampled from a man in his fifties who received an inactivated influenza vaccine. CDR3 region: CSYRQGTFTDTQYF. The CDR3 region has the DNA TGCAGCTACCGACAGGGTACCTTCACAGATACGCAGTATTTT.